The clone carrying this T cell receptor (beta chain) was seen only a few times. Its antigen is not known. Only one heparinised blood draw was taken per donor, and its volume averaged about 120 mL. This sample stems from a study of beta chain features in type 1 diabetes. cDNA synthesis used the whole RNA isolate, giving expressed TCRB sequences. This table comes from immunoSEQ multiplex PCR, and its TCRdb copy is limited to in-frame clones, with some not included. The table lists about 300,000 clones, 13% of them singletons. The study's findings and limits: VDJ junctions from patients with type 1 diabetes contained fewer insertions and more deletions. PCR might favor shorter templates, but any such skew would affect patients and controls equally. Among all four CD4+ subsets, Type 1 diabetes patients had TCRB CDR3s that were moderately but significantly shorter.

The germline gives CDR1 SEHNR, CDR2 FQNEAQ (reference sequence). The V and J ends lost 5 bases and 3 bases, in that order; junction bases with no gene match: 15. The CDR3 loop spans 19 amino acids. The sequenced material came from naive CD4+ T cells from blood. The receptor was isolated from a woman aged 18-30 years with type 1 diabetes. This sequence joins TRBV7-9 and TRBJ2-1, with TRBD2 identical over 11 bases. CDR3 bases: TGTGCCAGCAGCACATCCGGGACTAGCGGAACAAACCTCTACAATGAGCAGTTCTTC. Encoded protein: CASSTSGTSGTNLYNEQFF.